This TCR beta chain originates from a study of cytomegalovirus exposure and HLA in healthy donors. Study results and caveats: DRB1 showed the most TCR associations and HLA-C the fewest in a later analysis, as rates varied by HLA locus. V- and J-gene trimming in TCR beta was tied to a missense DCLRE1C variant by an analysis performed later.

This CDR3 region has 14 residues. The V and J ends lost 6 bases and 7 bases, in that order; junction bases with no gene match: 9. From germline, CDR1 is MRHNA and CDR2 SNTAGT. The PCR employed 60 Vbeta primers together with 13 Jbeta primers. Some clones are missing from TCRdb's copy, which holds only in-frame ones; the method was immunoSEQ multiplex PCR. The table has 95,000 to 150,000 clones, 75% to 85% seen once. Of note for this clone: Its cognate antigen is unknown.

The sample was PBMCs. This chain joins TRBV6-4 and TRBJ2-1; TRBD1 matches at 7 bases. The TCR comes from a young man in good health and CMV-seropositive. CDR3: CASRDRRWVNEQFF. The CDR3 DNA reads as TGTGCCAGCAGGGACAGGAGGTGGGTGAATGAGCAGTTCTTC.